One sample yielded the 20 T cell receptor beta chains listed below, sequenced in a study of blood T cell repertoires in COVID-19. This table comes from immunoSEQ multiplex PCR, and its TCRdb copy is limited to in-frame clones, with some not included. The sample consists of 150,000 to 200,000 clones, about 90% of them appearing once. The source material was peripheral blood. These receptor sequences come from a man aged 25-40 years with COVID-19, enrolled during active disease.

The chain recombines TRBV12-3 or TRBV12-4 with TRBJ1-2, with 7 bases identical to TRBD1. V trimming: 4 bases; J trimming: 11 bases; junction bases outside the gene matches: 10. The CDR3 is 13 amino acids. CDR3 residues: CASSSRRQGQYTF. The CDR3 DNA reads TGTGCCAGCAGTTCCCGTCGACAGGGTCAATACACCTTC.

V is TRBV5-1 and J is TRBJ1-2; 7 positions match TRBD1. Trimming removed 3 bases from V and 4 bases from J; junction bases left unmatched: 6. Germline V gives CDR1 SGHRS, CDR2 YFSETQ. The length of the CDR3 is 14 residues. CDR3 coding DNA: TGCGCCAGCAGCTCGGACGGACAGGCCTATGGCTACACCTTC. Translated, it gives CASSSDGQAYGYTF. The complete variable domain, with remaining parts taken from reference TRBV5-1 and TRBJ1-2, reads KAGVTQTPRYLIKTRGQQVTLSCSPISGHRSVSWYQQTPGQGLQFLFEYFSETQRNKGNFPGRFSGRQFSNSRSEMNVSTLELGDSALYLCASSSDGQAYGYTFGSGTRLTVV.

The V call is TRBV7-9, the J call TRBJ2-7; 11 bases are a match to TRBD2. With V trimmed by 5 bases and J by 6 bases, 18 bases remained unmatched. Per the germline V gene, CDR1 is SEHNR and CDR2 is FQNEAQ (reference sequence). The CDR3 consists of 18 residues. For the CDR3, the DNA is TGTGCCAGCAGCACAAACCCCCTCACTAGCGGGGGCTATGGCGAGCAGTACTTC. Translated: CASSTNPLTSGGYGEQYF.

This chain joins TRBV7-9 and TRBJ2-7; D remains ambiguous. Trimming took 1 base from V and 2 from J, leaving 9 bases between them. CDR3 size: 14 residues. Germline loops: CDR1 SEHNR, CDR2 FQNEAQ (reference sequence). The CDR3 loop is CASSLVVTPYEQYF. CDR3 bases: TGTGCCAGCAGCTTAGTGGTGACACCCTACGAGCAGTACTTC. The full variable domain, completed using reference TRBV7-9 and TRBJ2-7, is DTGVSQNPRHKITKRGQNVTFRCDPISEHNRLYWYRQTLGQGPEFLTYFQNEAQLEKSRLLSDRFSAERPKGSFSTLEIQRTEQGDSAMYLCASSLVVTPYEQYFGPGTRLTVT.

This sequence joins TRBV4-1 and TRBJ2-6; D possibly corresponds to TRBD1 (6 bases). The CDR3 totals 15 residues. V was clipped by 4 bases and J by 2 bases, with 9 bases between them. Germline values: CDR1 MGHRA, CDR2 YSYEKL. The CDR3: CASSRGGAGANVLTF. The CDR3 DNA reads TGCGCCAGCAGCCGAGGGGGTGCTGGGGCCAACGTCCTGACTTTC.

This clone was seen once. The genes are TRBV28 and TRBJ2-2; possibly TRBD1 for D (6 bases). The CDR3 has 14 amino acids. V was trimmed by 11 bases and J by 3 bases, leaving 16 bases between them. Germline assignment: CDR1 MDHEN and CDR2 SYDVKM. CDR3 coding DNA: TGTGCCGCGGCGGGCAGGGGCTACACCGGGGAGCTGTTTTTT. Encoded protein: CAAAGRGYTGELFF.

V is TRBV27 and J is TRBJ1-6; D possibly corresponds to TRBD1 (6 bases). Trimming shortened V by 10 bases and J by 4 bases, and 14 bases separated the two germline ends. The CDR3 extends over 14 amino acids. CDR1 and CDR2 (germline): MNHEY, SMNVEV (reference sequence). The DNA of the CDR3 is TGTGCCACCTCCCGACAGGAATATAATTCACCCCTCCACTTT. Amino acid sequence: CATSRQEYNSPLHF.

The rearrangement uses TRBV5-6 and TRBJ2-7; the D is unclear. The CDR3 is made up of 11 amino acids. Between the trimmed V and J ends, which lost 3 bases and 3 bases, there was a span of 4 bases. Germline-derived CDR1 and CDR2 are SGHDT and YYEEEE. The CDR3 bases are TGTGCCAGCAGCTCCTACTACGAGCAGTACTTC. Translating it yields CASSSYYEQYF.

This clone was seen only once. The V gene is TRBV14, the J gene TRBJ1-1, with TRBD1 matching 12 bases. J gave up 4 bases and V 0 bases, and 12 bases lay outside the gene matches. Germline-derived CDR1 and CDR2 are SGHDN and FVKESK. CDR3 length: 19 residues. CDR3 DNA: TGTGCCAGCAGCCAAGATCGATTCCGGGACAGGGGGCTTGGCACTGAAGCTTTCTTT. Translating gives CASSQDRFRDRGLGTEAFF.

The J gene is TRBJ1-6, the V gene TRBV7-2, with D possibly TRBD1 on 6 matching bases. Germline CDR1 SGHTA, CDR2 FQGNSA. V lost 3 bases and J lost 8, with 11 bases in between. The CDR3 sequence is 14 residues long. CDR3 DNA sequence: TGTGCCAGCAGCTTCGGACAGCGGCATTCACCCCTCCACTTT. Its protein product is CASSFGQRHSPLHF.

This chain joins TRBV27 and TRBJ2-7; TRBD1 matches at 9 bases. CDR1 is MNHEY, CDR2 SMNVEV, per germline (reference sequence). V was pared by 3 bases and J by 0 bases, with 9 bases of the junction left unmatched. CDR3 length: 17 residues. DNA for the CDR3: TGTGCCAGCAGTTTGTCGGGGACAGGGCTTAGCTCCTACGAGCAGTACTTC. As protein: CASSLSGTGLSSYEQYF.

The chain is built from TRBV24-1 and TRBJ1-5, with a tentative D call TRBD1 (6 bases). This CDR3 region has 13 residues. With 9 bases removed from V and 4 bases from J, the gap between germline ends came to 12 bases. CDR1 and CDR2 from the germline V gene are KGHDR and SFDVKD. The CDR3 nucleotides are TGTGCCACCGCTACAGGGCTTAATCAGCCCCAGCATTTT. Translation gives CATATGLNQPQHF.

The rearrangement joins TRBV13 to TRBJ2-5; possible D gene TRBD1, 6 bases. V lost 5 bases to trimming and J lost 2 bases, with 18 bases between them. Germline assignment: CDR1 PRHDT and CDR2 FYEKMQ (reference sequence). CDR3 size: 16 residues. CDR3 amino acids: CASSPSGTSLQETQYF. The DNA of the CDR3 is TGTGCCAGCAGCCCGTCCGGGACAAGCCTTCAAGAGACCCAGTACTTC.

The CDR3, as DNA: TGTGCCAGCAGTTACGACAGGTACACTGAAGCTTTCTTT. Its translation: CASSYDRYTEAFF. The chain is built from TRBV6-5 and TRBJ1-1; D is perhaps TRBD1 (6 bases). Germline CDR1 reads MNHEY; CDR2 reads SVGAGI. The CDR3 contains 13 residues. Trimming stripped 2 bases from V and 3 bases from J, with 7 bases between.

V is TRBV7-2 and J is TRBJ1-2, with no clear D. The CDR3 is made up of 17 amino acids. Trimming shortened V by 1 base and J by 2 bases, and 17 bases separated the two germline ends. The V gene's germline CDR1 is SGHTA and CDR2 FQGNSA. CDR3 sequence: CASSLVSSSGANYGYTF. The CDR3 DNA reads TGTGCCAGCAGCTTAGTCTCTTCCAGTGGAGCAAACTATGGCTACACCTTC. The full variable domain, completed using reference TRBV7-2 and TRBJ1-2, is GAGVSQSPSNKVTEKGKDVELRCDPISGHTALYWYRQSLGQGLEFLIYFQGNSAPDKSGLPSDRFSAERTGGSVSTLTIQRTQQEDSAVYLCASSLVSSSGANYGYTFGSGTRLTVV.

The CDR3 region is CASSFQTGGTYEQYF. DNA of the CDR3: TGTGCCAGCAGCTTCCAGACAGGGGGGACCTACGAGCAGTACTTC. The genes are TRBV7-2 and TRBJ2-7; TRBD1 aligns across 9 bases. The germline V gene encodes CDR1 SGHTA and CDR2 FQGNSA. This CDR3 contains 15 residues. Unmatched junction bases numbered 5, after V lost 3 bases and J lost 2 bases.

V and J are TRBV12-2 and TRBJ2-1; TRBD2 is taken as the D call from the table, unchecked against the DNA. TRBV12-2 is a recognized pseudogene. The CDR3 contains 19 residues. The CDR3 DNA reads as TGTGCAAGTCGCTTGTACCCCGAGGCACTAGCGGGGACCTACAATGAGCAGTTCTTC. It encodes CASRLYPEALAGTYNEQFF.

The chain combines TRBV28 with TRBJ2-5, with TRBD2 matching 10 bases. Germline V gene data show CDR1 as MDHEN and CDR2 as SYDVKM. V gave up 3 bases and J gave up 5 bases; unmatched junction bases: 6. The CDR3 consists of 15 residues. CDR3 in amino acids: CASSFASGSLETQYF. CDR3 DNA: TGTGCCAGCAGTTTCGCTAGCGGGAGTCTGGAGACCCAGTACTTC.

This chain joins TRBV7-3 and TRBJ2-2, with unresolved D. The CDR3 extends over 14 amino acids. V gave up 1 base and J gave up 4 bases, with 7 bases separating them. Germline CDR1 reads SGHTA; CDR2 reads FQGTGA. The CDR3 region is CASSLNLATGELFF. The CDR3 DNA reads TGTGCCAGCAGCTTAAACCTGGCCACCGGGGAGCTGTTTTTT. Combining the CDR3 with reference TRBV7-3 and TRBJ2-2 gives the whole variable domain GAGVSQTPSNKVTEKGKYVELRCDPISGHTALYWYRQSLGQGPEFLIYFQGTGAADDSGLPNDRFFAVRPEGSVSTLKIQRTERGDSAVYLCASSLNLATGELFFGEGSRLTVL.

The J gene is TRBJ2-7, the V gene TRBV30; D unresolved. V was shortened by 5 bases and J by 0 bases, with 5 bases between the two germline ends. Germline V gene sequence: CDR1 GTSNPN, CDR2 SVGIG (reference sequence). The CDR3 is made up of 11 amino acids. This CDR3 is CAWDTSYEQYF. In DNA, the CDR3 is TGTGCCTGGGACACCTCCTACGAGCAGTACTTC.